This T cell receptor beta chain emerged from a study of Japanese encephalitis immunity and Zika vaccine responses (dated by TCRdb to the early 2020s). About the full investigation: The included participants were given three 5.0 ug doses of alum-adjuvanted ZPIV at weeks 0, 4 and 28. Stimulations used ZIKV structural-protein peptide pools split into flavivirus-conserved and non-conserved sets, or JEV or YFV peptides matching the pre-vaccination. The study asked whether earlier vaccination against Japanese encephalitis virus (JEV) or yellow fever virus (YFV) shaped CD4 T cell responses to the Zika vaccine. Before ZPIV, twelve participants were given one dose of YFV vaccine (YF-VAX), while roughly 9 participants were flavivirus-naive. ZIKV peptides were 15-mers overlapping by 11 residues, selected for NetMHCpan/NetMHCII-predicted epitopes with affinity below 50 nM. TCR repertoires were also analyzed from a few flavivirus-naive individuals at weeks 2, 6 and 52 after starting ZPIV vaccination. For TCR sequencing, several representative participants were selected from each pre-vaccination group, and samples were taken at week 0 (after pre-vaccination, before ZPIV) and at week 52. More than 10 participants were given two doses of JEV vaccine (IXIARO) 28 days apart, two to three months before the first ZPIV dose. Study-level results and caveats: Compared with YFV-pre-vaccinated donors, JEV-pre-vaccinated donors had higher repertoire similarity across time-points and stimulations, indicating that more clonotypes were common to ZIKV and JEV stimulation. Only a subset of trial participants with three doses and adequate samples was analyzed, not the entire vaccinated cohort. After ZPIV, repertoire richness of CD4 T cells responding to conserved ZIKV epitopes significantly decreased in JEV-pre-vaccinated donors. Samples clustered by participant with no similarity between individuals, suggesting no public TCRs were detected. Because there were not enough samples, the peptide pools could not be deconvoluted, which meant the specific peptides behind the cross-reactive responses went unidentified. CD8 T cell responses to ZIKV peptide pools were of very low magnitude and seen in only a few individuals.

PBMCs were labeled with CellTrace CFSE and cultured for less than 7 days in RPMI with roughly 7.7% human serum plus peptide pools at approximately 1 ug/mL each. On a BD FACSAria, proliferating CD4 T cells were sorted without fixation as live CD56-CD19-CD16-CD3+CD4+ CFSE-low cells. Enrolled adults were healthy and were found to be seronegative for ZIKV, JEV, YFV, DENV and WNV by microneutralization screening. Samples were obtained from a phase 1, double-blinded, randomized, placebo-controlled trial of an alum-adjuvanted Zika purified-inactivated virus (ZPIV) vaccine. Peripheral blood mononuclear cells were isolated by standard procedure and stored frozen in liquid nitrogen until use. Library construction relied on 5' RACE. Before sequencing, the TCRbeta libraries were pooled in amounts proportional to the number of cells sorted for each library. RNAzol RT was used to extract total RNA from the sorted cells, and cDNA was then synthesized using an oligo(dT) primer together with a template-switching oligo. The TCRbeta V-CDR3-J region was amplified by PCR between a SMARTer oligo primer and a TCRbeta constant-region primer using Kapa HiFi. A second PCR attached Illumina adaptors and sample-specific index barcodes, followed by HighPrep bead cleanup and Bioanalyzer confirmation of a band of roughly 650 bp. Libraries were sequenced on an Illumina MiSeq with 2x151 bp paired-end reads. As for how the authors treated the data: Reads were demultiplexed with an in-house Java program, and MiXCR assigned TCRbeta annotations and counted clonotypes. Repertoire overlap was assessed with Morisita-Horn indices from the R package vegan, and UPGMA clustering and Circos plots of recurring clonotypes were generated. Shannon diversity and richness were normalized to the highest possible value given the input cell numbers, yielding values from 0 to 1. CDR3beta sequences were aligned with MUSCLE, distances computed with SeqinR, and multidimensional scaling plotted in R. Using fastp trimming at Q25 and MiXCR clonotype assembly, TCRdb reanalyzed the public sequencing data and kept in-frame beta chains. A single entry per CDR3 protein holds the most common genes and DNA from its merged rows. It is TCRdb's table, rather than the study itself, that gives the V and J calls and clone size. This sample holds under 300 distinct CDR3 sequences; around 5% were observed only once. The ten largest account for about 30% of the sample.

By sample share, this clonotype is large (0.1 to 1%). No much larger clone exists at a distance of one base, and base qualities are not known. Spanning cysteine to phenylalanine, the CDR3 consists of 16 amino acids. Only the CDR3 DNA is retained, 48 bases long and in frame from the first base. The V and J ends are trimmed by 0 bases and 0 bases, leaving 12 bases between them. The receptor comes from an adult woman who received an inactivated Zika virus vaccine. The input for sequencing was antigen-activated CD4+ T cells from blood, cultured, taken during a Zika inactivated vaccine study. Recombination connected TRBV5-3 to TRBJ2-5; a weak D assignment points to TRBD2 (6 bases agree). TRBV5-3 is an ORF; its function is uncertain. The DNA is as follows: TGTGCCAGAAGCTTGGCCCAGACTAGAAACCAAGAGACCCAGTACTTC. Its protein reads: CARSLAQTRNQETQYF.